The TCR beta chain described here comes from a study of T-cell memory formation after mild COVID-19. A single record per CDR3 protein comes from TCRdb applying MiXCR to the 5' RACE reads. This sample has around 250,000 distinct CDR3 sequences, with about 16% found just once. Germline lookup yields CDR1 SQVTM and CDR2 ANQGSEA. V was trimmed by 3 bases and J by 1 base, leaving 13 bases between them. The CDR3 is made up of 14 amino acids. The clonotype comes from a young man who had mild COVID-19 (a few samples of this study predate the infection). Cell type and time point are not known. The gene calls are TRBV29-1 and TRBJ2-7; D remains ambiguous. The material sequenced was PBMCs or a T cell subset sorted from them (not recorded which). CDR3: CSVEVSRGSYEQYF. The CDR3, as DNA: TGCAGCGTTGAGGTCTCTAGAGGATCCTACGAGCAGTACTTC.